This T cell receptor (beta chain) originates from a study of blood T cell repertoires in COVID-19 (dated by TCRdb to the early 2020s). For context, the study as a whole: Samples covering the acute and convalescent phases of COVID-19 were provided by collaborators in the United States, Italy and Spain. The prospective study material was composed of cDNA or gDNA derived from T cells, B-cell-depleted T cells, or PBMCs. Subjects who had been exposed to COVID-19, were actively infected with it, or had recovered from it provided the deeply sampled blood TCRbeta repertoires that made up the dataset. The repertoires were released in a freely available public database meant as a resource for research on the immune response to SARS-CoV-2. Samples were obtained from the ongoing ImmuneRACE study (first 160 participants) and from 1,254 subjects provided by 6 global collaborators. Sample metadata almost always included a de-identified subject ID, COVID-19 status, age in years and sex. Where available, HLA class I and class II types were obtained from metadata supplied by the sample provider rather than from assay-based typing. What the research found in general, with its limitations: The amount of clinical and demographic metadata varied by source and participant and was provided uncurated.

Samples from volunteer blood donors who had recovered from COVID-19 were contributed by a second Seattle source. Each collaborating institution followed its own protocols to collect whole blood in K2EDTA tubes. For TCRbeta analysis, collaborators shipped samples as frozen whole blood, isolated PBMCs, or DNA extracted from either of those sample types. Details on this clone: There is no known antigen for this receptor. Qualities for individual bases were not recorded, and no much larger clone is one base off.

The immunoSEQ Assay, a bias-controlled multiplex PCR, was used to amplify TCRbeta CDR3 regions from genomic DNA. The source study handled its data this way. Within the assay, amplification of reference gene primers was used to estimate how many nucleated cells each sample contained. To quantify the absolute abundance of each unique TCRbeta CDR3 rearrangement, sequence reads were collapsed and filtered. For each sample, productive Simpson clonality was calculated as the square root of Simpson's diversity index over productive rearrangements. The source is immuneACCESS, and TCRdb retained only in-frame sequences with V and J called. Part of the clones is not carried over; for the studies checked, unresolved V genes explain less than half of this, and the remainder is unexplained. The V and J calls and clone size are taken from that table; D and trimming were inferred from the DNA. This sample comprises roughly 140,000 clones, 80% of them detected only once. Approximately 3.6% of the sample is taken by the ten largest.

Sequences SNHLY (CDR1) and FYNNEI (CDR2) are obtained from the germline V gene. The CDR3 numbers 14 residues from cysteine through phenylalanine. The read is trimmed to its CDR3 DNA, 42 bases read in frame from base 1. V and J lose 3 bases and 3 bases, and a span of 11 bases separates them. This receptor was taken from an older man who had recovered from COVID-19. Sequenced input: peripheral blood. The rearrangement combines TRBV2 with TRBJ1-2, with the D gene too uncertain to name. The CDR3 reads CASSEMEIDYGYTF. The sequenced DNA: TGTGCCAGCAGTGAGATGGAGATTGACTATGGCTACACCTTC.